This TCR beta chain was profiled in a study of blood T cell repertoires in COVID-19. Study at large: In each case, the material was cDNA or gDNA derived from T cells, B-cell-depleted T cells, or PBMCs.

Sequencing was performed with immunoSEQ multiplex PCR; in TCRdb, only in-frame clones are kept and a portion is missing. The data hold about 100,000 clones, with 91% observed a single time. The V gene's germline CDR1 is KGHDR and CDR2 SFDVKD. This CDR3 comprises 14 residues. V was pared by 2 bases and J by 7 bases, with 11 bases between. This clonotype was obtained from a human donor with active COVID-19. The donor label of this sample is uncertain. This sequence joins TRBV24-1 and TRBJ1-5; no definite D call. The sequencing sample was made of peripheral blood. The CDR3 here is CATSDSRESQPQHF. CDR3 in DNA: TGTGCCACCAGTGATTCTAGGGAGAGCCAGCCCCAGCATTTT.